The entry below gives a single TCR beta chain sequence along with its context. The antigen remains unidentified. This entry comes from a study of T-cell reconstitution after alpha-beta-depleted transplantation in children. Study outcomes and limitations: It was newly produced T cells that mostly accounted for T-cell counts and diversity one year after transplant.

Preparation of the TCRbeta library was carried out with unique molecular identifiers. TCRdb called the PCR reads again in MiXCR, with one record for every CDR3 protein. The table includes a few hundred thousand distinct CDR3 sequences, roughly 8.2% detected once. CDR1 is SGHKS, CDR2 YYEKEE, per germline (reference sequence). This CDR3 is built from 14 residues. V shed 4 bases and J 5 bases; nucleotides not matched to a gene: 8. The sequenced sample was peripheral blood, obtained 360 days after TCRalphabeta/CD19-depleted stem cell transplant. The chain uses TRBV5-5 and TRBJ1-1; 7 bases are a match to TRBD1. The clonotype was recovered from a female patient aged 2 to 10 who had a stem cell transplant for Fanconi anemia, so the T cells may come from the graft donor. The CDR3 region is CASSLLRGRTEAFF. CDR3 sequence (DNA): TGTGCCAGCAGCCTTTTGAGGGGGCGGACTGAAGCTTTCTTT.